Included here is one T cell receptor beta chain sequence, with context. Antigen: not known. The data derive from a study of blood T cells in healthy people across ages. Whole-study findings and limits: The authors considered diversity estimates from one million T cells to be underestimates. TCR beta diversity tracked closely with naive T cell percentage. A greater number of naive CD4+ cells and higher diversity distinguished long-lived donors from aged donors.

The CDR3 extends over 14 amino acids. Trimming pared 3 bases from V and 4 bases from J, leaving 15 bases between. The germline V gene has CDR1 SQVTM and CDR2 ANQGSEA. A second PCR of roughly 7 to 11 cycles used a sample-barcoded 5' primer and a J-beta primer mix. TCRdb passed the 5' RACE reads through MiXCR, listing each CDR3 protein once. The sample consists of about 1.8 million distinct CDR3 sequences, approximately 50% of them appearing once. Sequences were obtained from blood. The chain recombines TRBV29-1 with TRBJ1-2; maybe TRBD1 (5 bases). The receptor was derived from a woman in her 40s in good health. The CDR3 protein is CSVDPGGVGYGYTF. The CDR3 bases are TGCAGCGTTGACCCCGGGGGGGTTGGCTATGGCTACACCTTC.